The count of the clone carrying this T cell receptor (beta chain) is one. Germline CDR1 reads MNHEY; CDR2 reads SMNVEV (reference sequence). Trimming at V came to 8 bases and at J to 0 bases, leaving 8 bases not matched to a gene. The length of the CDR3 is 15 residues. Method: immunoSEQ multiplex PCR; TCRdb's copy keeps in-frame clones and lacks some. The sample contains about 46,000 clones, approximately 90% of which appear only once. The source of the sample is a study of blood T cell repertoires in COVID-19. The TCR sequence derives from a woman in her forties or fifties who had recovered from COVID-19. Sequencing was done on a sample of PBMCs or T cells enriched from blood (not recorded which). The V and J genes are TRBV27 and TRBJ1-1; 8 bases line up with TRBD1. CDR3 bases: TGTGCCAGCCGCAGACAGGGGCTAATGAACACTGAAGCTTTCTTT. This gives the protein CASRRQGLMNTEAFF.